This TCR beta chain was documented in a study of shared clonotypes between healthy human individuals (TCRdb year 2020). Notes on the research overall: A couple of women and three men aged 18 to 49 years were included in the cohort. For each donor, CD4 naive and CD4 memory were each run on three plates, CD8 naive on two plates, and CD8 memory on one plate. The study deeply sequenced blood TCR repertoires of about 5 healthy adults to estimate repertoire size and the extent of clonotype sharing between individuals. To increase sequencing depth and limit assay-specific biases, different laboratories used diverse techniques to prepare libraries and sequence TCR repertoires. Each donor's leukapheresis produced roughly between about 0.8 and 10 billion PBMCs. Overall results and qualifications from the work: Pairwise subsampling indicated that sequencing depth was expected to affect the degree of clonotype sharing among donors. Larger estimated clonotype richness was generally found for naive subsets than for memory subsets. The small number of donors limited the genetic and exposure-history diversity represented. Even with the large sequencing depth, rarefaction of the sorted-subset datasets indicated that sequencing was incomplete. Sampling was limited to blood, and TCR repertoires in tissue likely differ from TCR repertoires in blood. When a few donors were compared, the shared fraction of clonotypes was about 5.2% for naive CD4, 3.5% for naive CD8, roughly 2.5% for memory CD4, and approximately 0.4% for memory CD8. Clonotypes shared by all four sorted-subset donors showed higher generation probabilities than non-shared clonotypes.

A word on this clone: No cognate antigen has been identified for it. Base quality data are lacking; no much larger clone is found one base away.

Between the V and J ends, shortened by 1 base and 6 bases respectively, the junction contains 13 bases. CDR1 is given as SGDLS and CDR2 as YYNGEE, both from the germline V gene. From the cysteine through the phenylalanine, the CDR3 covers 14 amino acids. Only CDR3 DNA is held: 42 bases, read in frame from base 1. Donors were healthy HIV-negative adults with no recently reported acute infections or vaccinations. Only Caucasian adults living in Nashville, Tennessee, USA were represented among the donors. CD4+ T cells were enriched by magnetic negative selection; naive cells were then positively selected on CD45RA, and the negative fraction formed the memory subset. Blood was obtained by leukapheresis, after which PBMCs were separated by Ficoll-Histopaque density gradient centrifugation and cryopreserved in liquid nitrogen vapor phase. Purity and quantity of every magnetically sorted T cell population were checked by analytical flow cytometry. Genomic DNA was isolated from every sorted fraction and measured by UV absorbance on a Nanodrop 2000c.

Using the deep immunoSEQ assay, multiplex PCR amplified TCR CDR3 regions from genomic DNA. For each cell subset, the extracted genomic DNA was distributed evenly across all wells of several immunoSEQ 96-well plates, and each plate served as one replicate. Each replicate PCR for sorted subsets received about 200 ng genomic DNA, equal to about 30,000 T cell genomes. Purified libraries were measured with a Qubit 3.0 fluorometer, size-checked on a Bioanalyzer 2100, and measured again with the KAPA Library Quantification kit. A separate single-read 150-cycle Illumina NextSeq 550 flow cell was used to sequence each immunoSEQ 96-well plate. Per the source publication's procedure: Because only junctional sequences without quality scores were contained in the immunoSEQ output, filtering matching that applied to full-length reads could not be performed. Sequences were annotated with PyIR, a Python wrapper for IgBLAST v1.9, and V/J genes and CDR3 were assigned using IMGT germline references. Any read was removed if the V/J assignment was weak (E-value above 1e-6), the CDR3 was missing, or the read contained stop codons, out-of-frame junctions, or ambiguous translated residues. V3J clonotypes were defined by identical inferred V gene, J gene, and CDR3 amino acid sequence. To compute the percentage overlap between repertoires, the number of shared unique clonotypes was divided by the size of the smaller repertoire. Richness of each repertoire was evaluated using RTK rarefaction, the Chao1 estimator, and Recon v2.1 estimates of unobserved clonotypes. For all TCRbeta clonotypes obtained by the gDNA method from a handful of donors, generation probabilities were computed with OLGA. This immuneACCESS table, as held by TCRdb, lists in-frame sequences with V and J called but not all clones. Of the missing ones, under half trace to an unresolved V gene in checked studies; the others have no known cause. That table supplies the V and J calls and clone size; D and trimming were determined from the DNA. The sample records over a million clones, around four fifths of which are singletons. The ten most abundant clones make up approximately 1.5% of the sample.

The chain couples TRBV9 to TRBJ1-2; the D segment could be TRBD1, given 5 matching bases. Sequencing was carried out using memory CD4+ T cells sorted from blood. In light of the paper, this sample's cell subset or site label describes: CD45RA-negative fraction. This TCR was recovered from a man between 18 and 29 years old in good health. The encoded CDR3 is CASSVQGEKNGYTF. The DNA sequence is TGTGCCAGCAGCGTACAAGGGGAAAAGAATGGCTACACCTTC.